This T cell receptor beta chain is from a study of cytomegalovirus exposure and HLA in healthy donors. Notes on the study in general: Presence/absence analyses assumed roughly uniform sequencing depth across donors, which may not hold. Overall, approximately 150 TCR beta chains were annotated as cytomegalovirus-associated.

A word on this clone: Antigen: not known.

V lost 4 bases and J lost 5; bases outside the gene matches: 4. This CDR3 spans 14 amino acids. Germline V CDR1 and CDR2: SGHRS, YFSETQ. The PCR contained 60 Vbeta and 13 Jbeta primers. Clones were sequenced by immunoSEQ multiplex PCR, and TCRdb holds only the in-frame ones, with some missing. The sample lists roughly 100,000 clones, 76% occurring once. This chain joins TRBV5-1 and TRBJ2-3, with TRBD2 identical over 10 bases. This sequence was found in a woman younger than 35 in good health and CMV-seropositive. Sequenced sample: PBMCs. The CDR3 region is CASSRGLAQDTQYF. DNA for the CDR3: TGCGCCAGCAGCCGGGGACTAGCGCAAGATACGCAGTATTTT.